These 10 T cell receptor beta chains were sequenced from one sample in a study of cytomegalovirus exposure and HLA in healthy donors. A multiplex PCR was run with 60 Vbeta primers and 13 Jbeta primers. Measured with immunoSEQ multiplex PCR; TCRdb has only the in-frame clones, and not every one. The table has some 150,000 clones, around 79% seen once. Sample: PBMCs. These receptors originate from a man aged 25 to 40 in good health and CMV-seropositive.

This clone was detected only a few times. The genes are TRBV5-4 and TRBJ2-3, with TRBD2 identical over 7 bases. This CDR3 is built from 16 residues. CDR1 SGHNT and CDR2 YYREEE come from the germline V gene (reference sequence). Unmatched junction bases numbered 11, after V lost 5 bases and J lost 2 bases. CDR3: CASSSESGTNTDTQYF. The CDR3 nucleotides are TGTGCCAGCAGTTCTGAGTCCGGGACTAACACAGATACGCAGTATTTT.

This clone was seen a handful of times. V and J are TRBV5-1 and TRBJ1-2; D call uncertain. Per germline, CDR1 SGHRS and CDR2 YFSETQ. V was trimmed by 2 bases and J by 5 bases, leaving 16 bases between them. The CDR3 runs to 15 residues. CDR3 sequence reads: CASSFLTPWPYGYTF. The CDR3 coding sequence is TGCGCCAGCAGCTTCCTGACACCCTGGCCATATGGCTACACCTTC.

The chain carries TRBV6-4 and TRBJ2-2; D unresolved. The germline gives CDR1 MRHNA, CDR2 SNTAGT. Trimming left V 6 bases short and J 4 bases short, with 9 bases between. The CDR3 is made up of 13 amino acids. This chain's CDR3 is CASRKERTGELFF. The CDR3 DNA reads TGTGCCAGCAGAAAGGAGCGCACCGGGGAGCTGTTTTTT.

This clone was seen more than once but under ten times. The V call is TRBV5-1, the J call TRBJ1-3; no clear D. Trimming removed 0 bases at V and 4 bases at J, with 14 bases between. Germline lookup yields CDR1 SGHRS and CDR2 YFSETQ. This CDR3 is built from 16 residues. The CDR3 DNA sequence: TGCGCCAGCAGCTTGGCCAGGCCGCGCGCGGGAAACACCATATATTTT. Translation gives CASSLARPRAGNTIYF. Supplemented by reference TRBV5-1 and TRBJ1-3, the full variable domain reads KAGVTQTPRYLIKTRGQQVTLSCSPISGHRSVSWYQQTPGQGLQFLFEYFSETQRNKGNFPGRFSGRQFSNSRSEMNVSTLELGDSALYLCASSLARPRAGNTIYFGEGSWLTVV.

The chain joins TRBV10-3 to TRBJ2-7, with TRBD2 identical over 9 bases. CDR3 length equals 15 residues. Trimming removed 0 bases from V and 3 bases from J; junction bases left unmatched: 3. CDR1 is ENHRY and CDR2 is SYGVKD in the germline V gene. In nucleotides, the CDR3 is TGTGCCATCAGTGAGTCTATTAGCGGGGGCTACGAGCAGTACTTC. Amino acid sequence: CAISESISGGYEQYF.

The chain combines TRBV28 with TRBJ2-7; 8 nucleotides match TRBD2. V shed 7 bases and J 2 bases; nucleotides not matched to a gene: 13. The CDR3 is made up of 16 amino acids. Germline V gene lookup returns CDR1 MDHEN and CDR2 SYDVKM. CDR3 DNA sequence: TGTGCCAGCATCCTGGGGGGGGGTAGCGGGACCTACGAGCAGTACTTC. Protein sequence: CASILGGGSGTYEQYF.

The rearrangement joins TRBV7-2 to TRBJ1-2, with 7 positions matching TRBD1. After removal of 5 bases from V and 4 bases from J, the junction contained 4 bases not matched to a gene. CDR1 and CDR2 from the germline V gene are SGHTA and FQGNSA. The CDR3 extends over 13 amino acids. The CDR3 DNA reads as TGTGCCAGCAGCGAAGGACAGGCCTATGGCTACACCTTC. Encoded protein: CASSEGQAYGYTF.

The CDR3 here is CASSPDSNYGYTF. The CDR3 DNA is TGTGCCAGCAGTCCGGACAGTAACTATGGCTACACCTTC. The chain joins TRBV2 to TRBJ1-2, with D possibly being TRBD1 (6 bases). Trimming removed 5 bases from V and 1 base from J, with 8 bases in between. Germline V CDR1 and CDR2: SNHLY, FYNNEI. The CDR3 has 13 amino acids.

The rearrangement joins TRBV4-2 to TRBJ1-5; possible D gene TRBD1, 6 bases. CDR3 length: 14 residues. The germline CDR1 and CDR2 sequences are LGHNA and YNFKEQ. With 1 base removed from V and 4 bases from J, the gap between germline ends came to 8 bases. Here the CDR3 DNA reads TGTGCCAGCAGCCAAGGGACAGCAAATCAGCCCCAGCATTTT. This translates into CASSQGTANQPQHF.

Written as DNA, the CDR3 is TGCGCCAGCAGCCCTACAGGGGCCGATGAGCAGTTCTTC. This encodes CASSPTGADEQFF. The gene calls are TRBV5-1 and TRBJ2-1, with 7 bases lining up with TRBD1. The V gene end was trimmed by 4 bases and the J gene end by 8 bases; junction bases not matched to a gene: 6. Germline loops: CDR1 SGHRS, CDR2 YFSETQ. The CDR3 contains 13 residues.